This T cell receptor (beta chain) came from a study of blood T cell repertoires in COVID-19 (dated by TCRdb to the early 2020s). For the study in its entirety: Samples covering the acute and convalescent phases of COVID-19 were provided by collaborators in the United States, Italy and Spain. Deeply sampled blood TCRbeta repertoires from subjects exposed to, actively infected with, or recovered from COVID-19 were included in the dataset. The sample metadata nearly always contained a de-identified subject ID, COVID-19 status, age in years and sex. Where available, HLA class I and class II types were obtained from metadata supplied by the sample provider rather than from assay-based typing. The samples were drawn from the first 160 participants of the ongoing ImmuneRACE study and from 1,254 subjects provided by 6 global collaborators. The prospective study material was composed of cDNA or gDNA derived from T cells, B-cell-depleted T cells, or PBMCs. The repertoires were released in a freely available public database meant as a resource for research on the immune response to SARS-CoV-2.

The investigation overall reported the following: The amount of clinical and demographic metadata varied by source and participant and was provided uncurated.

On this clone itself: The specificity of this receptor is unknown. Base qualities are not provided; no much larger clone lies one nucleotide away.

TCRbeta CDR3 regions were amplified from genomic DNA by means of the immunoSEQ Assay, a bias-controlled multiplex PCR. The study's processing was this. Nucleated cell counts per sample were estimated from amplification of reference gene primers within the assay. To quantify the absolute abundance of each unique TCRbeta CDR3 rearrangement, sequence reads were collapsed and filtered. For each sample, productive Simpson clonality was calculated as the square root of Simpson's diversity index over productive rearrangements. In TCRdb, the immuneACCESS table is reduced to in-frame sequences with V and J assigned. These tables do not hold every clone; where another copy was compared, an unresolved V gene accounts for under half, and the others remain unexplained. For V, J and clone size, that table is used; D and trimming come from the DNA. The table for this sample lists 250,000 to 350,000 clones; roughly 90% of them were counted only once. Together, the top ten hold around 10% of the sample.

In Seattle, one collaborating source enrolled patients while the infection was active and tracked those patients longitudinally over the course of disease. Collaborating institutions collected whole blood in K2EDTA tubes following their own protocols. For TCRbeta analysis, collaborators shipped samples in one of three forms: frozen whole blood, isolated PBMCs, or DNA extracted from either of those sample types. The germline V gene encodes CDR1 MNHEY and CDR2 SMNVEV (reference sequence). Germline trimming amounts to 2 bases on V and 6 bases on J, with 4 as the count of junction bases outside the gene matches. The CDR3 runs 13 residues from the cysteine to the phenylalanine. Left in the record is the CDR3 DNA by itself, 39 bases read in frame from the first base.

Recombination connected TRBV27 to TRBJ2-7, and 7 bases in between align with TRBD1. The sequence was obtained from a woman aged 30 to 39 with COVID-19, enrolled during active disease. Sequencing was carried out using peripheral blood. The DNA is TGTGCCAGCAGTTTAATTACAGGGGCCGAGCAGTACTTC. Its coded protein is CASSLITGAEQYF.